This T cell receptor beta chain was identified in a study of blood T cell repertoires in COVID-19. The overall study: Sources were T cells, B-cell-depleted T cells, or PBMCs; the material itself was cDNA or gDNA.

V dropped 5 bases and J dropped 8; count of bases not matched to a gene: 11. This CDR3 contains 15 residues. Germline loops: CDR1 MNHEY, CDR2 SVGEGT. Measured with immunoSEQ multiplex PCR; TCRdb has only the in-frame clones, and not every one. The data contain around 93,000 clones, about 76% of them singletons. The clonotype was recovered from a woman aged 80 or older with acute or convalescent COVID-19. Sequencing used peripheral blood. The V call is TRBV6-2 or TRBV6-3, the J call TRBJ2-1; 8 nucleotides agree with TRBD1. The CDR3, as DNA: TGTGCCAGCAGTGGGCGACAGGGGTCCTTCGATGAGCAGTTCTTC. Its protein product is CASSGRQGSFDEQFF.